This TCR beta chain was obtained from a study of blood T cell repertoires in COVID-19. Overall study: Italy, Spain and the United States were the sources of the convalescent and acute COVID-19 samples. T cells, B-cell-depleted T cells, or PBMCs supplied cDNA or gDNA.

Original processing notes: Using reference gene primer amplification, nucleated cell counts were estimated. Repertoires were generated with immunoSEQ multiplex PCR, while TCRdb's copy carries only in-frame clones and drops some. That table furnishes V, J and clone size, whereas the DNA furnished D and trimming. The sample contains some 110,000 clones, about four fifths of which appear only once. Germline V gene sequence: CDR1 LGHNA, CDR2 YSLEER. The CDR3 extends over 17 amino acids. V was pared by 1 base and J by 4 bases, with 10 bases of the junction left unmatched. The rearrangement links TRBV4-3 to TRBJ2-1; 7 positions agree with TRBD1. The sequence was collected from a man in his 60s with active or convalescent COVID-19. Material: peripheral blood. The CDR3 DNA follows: TGCGCCAGCAGCCAAGGGGTAGCAGGACAGGTATACAATGAGCAGTTCTTC. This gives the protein CASSQGVAGQVYNEQFF.